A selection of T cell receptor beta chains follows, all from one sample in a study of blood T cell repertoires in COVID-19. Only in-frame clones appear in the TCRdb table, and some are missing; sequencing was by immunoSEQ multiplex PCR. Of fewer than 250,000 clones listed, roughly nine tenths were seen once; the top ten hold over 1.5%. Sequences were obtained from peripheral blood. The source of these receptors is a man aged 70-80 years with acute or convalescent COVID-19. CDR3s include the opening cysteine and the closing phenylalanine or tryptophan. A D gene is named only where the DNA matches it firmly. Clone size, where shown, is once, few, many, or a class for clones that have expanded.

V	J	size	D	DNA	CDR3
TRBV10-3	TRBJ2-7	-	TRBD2	TGTGCCATCAGTGAGTCGAGGCGGGAGGACCATTACGGCTACGAGCAGTACTTC	CAISESRREDHYGYEQYF
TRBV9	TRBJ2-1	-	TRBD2	TGTGCCAGCAGCGGTAGCGGGAACTACTACAATGAGCAGTTCTTC	CASSGSGNYYNEQFF
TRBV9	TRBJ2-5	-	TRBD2	TGTGCCAGCAGCGGGGGTCAGCGACTAGCGGGCCTCCAAGAGACCCAGTACTTC	CASSGGQRLAGLQETQYF
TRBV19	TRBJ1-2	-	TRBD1	TGTGCCAGTAGTGTGGATCAGGGGGCGCATGGCTACACCTTC	CASSVDQGAHGYTF
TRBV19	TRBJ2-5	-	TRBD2	TGTGCCAGTAGTATAGGGACTGGGGGGGAACAAGAGACCCAGTACTTC	CASSIGTGGEQETQYF
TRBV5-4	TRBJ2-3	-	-	TGTGCCAGCAGCCGGGACACAAGCACAGATACGCAGTATTTT	CASSRDTSTDTQYF
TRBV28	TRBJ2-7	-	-	TGTGCCAGCAGCCCAGCCGGAGCCACGAGCTCCTACGAGCAGTACTTC	CASSPAGATSSYEQYF
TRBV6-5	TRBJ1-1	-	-	TGTGCCAGCAGCCGAGAACCGGGTGAAGCTTTCTTT	CASSREPGEAFF
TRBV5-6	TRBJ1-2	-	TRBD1	TGTGCCAGCAGCCCGCCGACAGGGAATGGCTACACCTTC	CASSPPTGNGYTF
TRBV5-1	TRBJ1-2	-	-	TGCGCCAGCAGCTTGACAGCCCCTCAGATCGATGGCTACACCTTC	CASSLTAPQIDGYTF
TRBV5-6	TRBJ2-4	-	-	TGTGCCAGCAGCACCCACAGGGGGGGCAAAAACATTCAGTACTTC	CASSTHRGGKNIQYF
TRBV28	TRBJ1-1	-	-	TGTGCCAGCAGCCAACCCCCACAGAACACTGAAGCTTTCTTT	CASSQPPQNTEAFF
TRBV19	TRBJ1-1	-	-	TGTGCCAGTAGTATAGATTCGGACACTGAAGCTTTCTTT	CASSIDSDTEAFF
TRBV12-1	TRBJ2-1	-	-	TGTGCCAGCAGCCCCCCGGCGGGATTTTACAATGAGCAGTTCTTC	CASSPPAGFYNEQFF
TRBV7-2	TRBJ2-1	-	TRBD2	TGTGCCAGCAGTAGACTAGCGGGAGGTGGGGAGCAGTTCTTC	CASSRLAGGGEQFF
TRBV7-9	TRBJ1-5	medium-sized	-	TGTGCCAGCAGCTTAGGATCCGGGAGCAATCAGCCCCAGCATTTT	CASSLGSGSNQPQHF
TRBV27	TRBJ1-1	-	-	TGTGCCAGCAGTTTCAAGCAGGGAGGGACGAACACTGAAGCTTTCTTT	CASSFKQGGTNTEAFF